These 9 T cell receptor beta chains came from one sample sequenced in a study of shared clonotypes between healthy human individuals. Measured with immunoSEQ multiplex PCR; TCRdb has only the in-frame clones, and not every one. The sample holds about 1 million clones, approximately 68% seen once. Sequenced sample: memory CD4+ T cells sorted from blood. The subset here: CD45RA-negative fraction. The receptors stem from a young man in good health.

The chain is built from TRBV7-9 and TRBJ1-1; D possibly corresponds to TRBD1 (5 bases). The CDR3 is made up of 12 amino acids. Germline-derived CDR1 and CDR2 are SEHNR and FQNEAQ (reference sequence). V was cut by 5 bases and J by 10 bases, with 14 bases left in between. In DNA, the CDR3 is TGTGCCAGCAGCCGAGCGGGGGGTAGAGCTTTCTTT. This translates into CASSRAGGRAFF.

The chain links TRBV5-1 to TRBJ2-5; the match to TRBD1 covers 12 bases. Losses at the gene ends were 4 bases for V and 4 bases for J; bases not matched to a gene: 8. Germline CDR1 reads SGHRS; CDR2 reads YFSETQ. The CDR3 is 16 residues long. Here the CDR3 reads CASSPQGQGARETQYF. The CDR3, as DNA: TGCGCCAGCAGCCCGCAGGGACAGGGGGCGAGAGAGACCCAGTACTTC. The variable domain in full, completed from reference TRBV5-1 and TRBJ2-5, reads KAGVTQTPRYLIKTRGQQVTLSCSPISGHRSVSWYQQTPGQGLQFLFEYFSETQRNKGNFPGRFSGRQFSNSRSEMNVSTLELGDSALYLCASSPQGQGARETQYFGPGTRLLVL.

The chain has TRBV10-3 and TRBJ2-1; D could derive from TRBD1 or TRBD2 (5 bases each). V was shortened by 9 bases and J by 9 bases, with 15 bases between the two germline ends. CDR3 length equals 12 residues. The germline gives CDR1 ENHRY, CDR2 SYGVKD. CDR3 in DNA: TGTGCCATTGCGTCGGGGCTAAGTGAGCAGTTCTTC. Protein: CAIASGLSEQFF.

The chain carries TRBV10-3 and TRBJ1-4; possibly TRBD1 for D (6 bases). This CDR3 comprises 13 residues. The germline V gene encodes CDR1 ENHRY and CDR2 SYGVKD. V shed 10 bases and J shed 4 bases, with 13 bases lying between them. The CDR3 here is CATRGSGNEKLFF. In nucleotides, the CDR3 is TGTGCCACAAGGGGGTCTGGTAATGAAAAACTGTTTTTT.

This chain links TRBV9 with TRBJ2-1, with D possibly matching TRBD2 (5 bases). CDR1 and CDR2 (germline): SGDLS, YYNGEE. The length of the CDR3 is 17 residues. V gave up 1 base and J gave up 0 bases, with 14 bases separating them. DNA of the CDR3: TGTGCCAGCAGCGTAATTCCGACTGGGAGCTCCTACAATGAGCAGTTCTTC. Translating gives CASSVIPTGSSYNEQFF.

V usage is TRBV6-1 and J usage is TRBJ2-1; 11 nucleotides align to TRBD1. The CDR3 covers 15 residues. V dropped 3 bases and J dropped 6; count of bases not matched to a gene: 4. Germline CDR1 reads MNHNS; CDR2 reads SASEGT. CDR3 DNA: TGTGCCAGCAGTGATTCCGGGACAGGGGGCAATGAGCAGTTCTTC. Protein: CASSDSGTGGNEQFF.

This clone was detected only a few times. V and J are TRBV30 and TRBJ1-1; no clear D. The CDR3 covers 11 residues. The germline V gene has CDR1 GTSNPN and CDR2 SVGIG (reference sequence). V gave up 2 bases and J gave up 5 bases, with 6 bases separating them. The CDR3 DNA reads TGTGCCTGGAGTCCGAGAACTGAAGCTTTCTTT. Its protein is CAWSPRTEAFF.

This clone was seen just once. This chain joins TRBV19 and TRBJ2-1, with TRBD1 matching over 7 bases. V shed 3 bases, J shed 3 bases, and the junction held 5 bases outside the gene matches. Germline CDR1 and CDR2: LNHDA and SQIVND (reference sequence). CDR3 length: 15 residues. CDR3: CASSIGQVRYNEQFF. The CDR3 nucleotides are TGTGCCAGTAGTATCGGACAGGTTCGCTACAATGAGCAGTTCTTC.

The chain combines TRBV27 with TRBJ2-7; D ambiguous. The CDR3 length is 14 residues. V was cut by 5 bases and J by 0 bases, with 11 bases left in between. Germline V gene sequence: CDR1 MNHEY, CDR2 SMNVEV (reference sequence). CDR3 in amino acids: CASSMTFISYEQYF. The CDR3 DNA is TGTGCCAGCAGTATGACCTTTATCTCCTACGAGCAGTACTTC.